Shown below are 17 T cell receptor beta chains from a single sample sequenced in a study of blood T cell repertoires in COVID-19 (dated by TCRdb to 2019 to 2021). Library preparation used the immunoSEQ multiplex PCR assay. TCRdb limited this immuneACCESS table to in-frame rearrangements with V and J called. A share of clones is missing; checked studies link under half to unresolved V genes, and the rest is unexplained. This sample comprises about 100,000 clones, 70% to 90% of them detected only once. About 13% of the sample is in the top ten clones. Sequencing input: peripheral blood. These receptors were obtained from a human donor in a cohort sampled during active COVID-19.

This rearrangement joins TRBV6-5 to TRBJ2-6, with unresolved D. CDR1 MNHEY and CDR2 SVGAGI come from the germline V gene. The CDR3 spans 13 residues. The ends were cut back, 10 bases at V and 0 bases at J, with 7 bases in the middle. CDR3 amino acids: CATLGSGANVLTF. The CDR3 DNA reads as TGTGCCACCCTAGGCTCTGGGGCCAACGTCCTGACTTTC.

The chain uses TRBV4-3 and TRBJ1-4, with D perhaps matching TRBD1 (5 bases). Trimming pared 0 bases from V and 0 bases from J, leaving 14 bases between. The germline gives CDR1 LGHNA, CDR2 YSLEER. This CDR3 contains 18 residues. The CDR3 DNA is TGCGCCAGCAGCCAAGACTCCCCGTGGGGGGCAACTAATGAAAAACTGTTTTTT. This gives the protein CASSQDSPWGATNEKLFF.

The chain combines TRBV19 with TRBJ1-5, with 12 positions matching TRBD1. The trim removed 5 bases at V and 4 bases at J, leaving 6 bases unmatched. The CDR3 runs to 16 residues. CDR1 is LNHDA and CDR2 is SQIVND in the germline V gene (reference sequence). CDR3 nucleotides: TGTGCCAGTAGTCACCGGGACAGGGGGCTAAATCAGCCCCAGCATTTT. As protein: CASSHRDRGLNQPQHF.

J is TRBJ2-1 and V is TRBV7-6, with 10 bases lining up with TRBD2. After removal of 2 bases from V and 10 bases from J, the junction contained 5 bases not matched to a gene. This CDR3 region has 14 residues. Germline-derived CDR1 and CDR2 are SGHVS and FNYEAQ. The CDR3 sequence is CASSLSLAGDEQFF. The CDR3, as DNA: TGTGCCAGCAGCTTAAGTCTAGCGGGAGACGAGCAGTTCTTC.

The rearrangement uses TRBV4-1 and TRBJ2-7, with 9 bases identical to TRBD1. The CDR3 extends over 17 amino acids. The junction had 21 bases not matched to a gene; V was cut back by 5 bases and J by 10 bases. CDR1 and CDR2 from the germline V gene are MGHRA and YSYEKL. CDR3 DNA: TGCGCCAGCAGCAACCCGGGTGAAAACAGGGGGCGTTCTGTCCAGTACTTC. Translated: CASSNPGENRGRSVQYF.

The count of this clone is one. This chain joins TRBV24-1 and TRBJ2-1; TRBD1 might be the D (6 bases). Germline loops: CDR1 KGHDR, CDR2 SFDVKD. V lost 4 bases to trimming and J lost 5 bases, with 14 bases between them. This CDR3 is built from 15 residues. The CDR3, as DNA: TGTGCCACCAGTGACGCCGGGACACCAGACAATGAGCAGTTCTTC. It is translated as CATSDAGTPDNEQFF.

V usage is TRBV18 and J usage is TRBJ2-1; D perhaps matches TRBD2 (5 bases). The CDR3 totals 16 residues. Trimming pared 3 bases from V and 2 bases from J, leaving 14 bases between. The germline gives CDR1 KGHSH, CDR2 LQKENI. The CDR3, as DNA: TGTGCCAGCTCACCGCGATCCGAGGGCACCTACAATGAGCAGTTCTTC. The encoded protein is CASSPRSEGTYNEQFF.

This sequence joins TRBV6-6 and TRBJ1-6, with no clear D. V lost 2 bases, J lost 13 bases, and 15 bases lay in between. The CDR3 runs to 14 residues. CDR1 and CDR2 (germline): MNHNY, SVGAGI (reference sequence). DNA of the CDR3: TGTGCCAGCAGTTACGGGTCTGGGAGTGAGCCCCTCCACTTT. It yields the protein CASSYGSGSEPLHF.

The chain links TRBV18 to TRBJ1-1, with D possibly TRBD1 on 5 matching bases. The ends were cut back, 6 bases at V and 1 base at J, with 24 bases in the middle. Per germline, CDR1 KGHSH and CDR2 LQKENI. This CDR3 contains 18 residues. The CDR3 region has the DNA TGTGCCAGCTCCCCCATATTGTTTGGTGGAGGGGAGAACACTGAAGCTTTCTTT. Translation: CASSPILFGGGENTEAFF. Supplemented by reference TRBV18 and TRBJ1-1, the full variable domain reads NAGVMQNPRHLVRRRGQEARLRCSPMKGHSHVYWYRQLPEEGLKFMVYLQKENIIDESGMPKERFSAEFPKEGPSILRIQQVVRGDSAAYFCASSPILFGGGENTEAFFGQGTRLTVV.

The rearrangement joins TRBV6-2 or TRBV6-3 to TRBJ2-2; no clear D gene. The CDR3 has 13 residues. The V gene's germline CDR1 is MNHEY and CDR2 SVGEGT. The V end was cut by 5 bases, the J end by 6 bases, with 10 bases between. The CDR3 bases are TGTGCCAGCAGTATCGGGTGGGCCGGGGAGCTGTTTTTT. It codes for CASSIGWAGELFF.

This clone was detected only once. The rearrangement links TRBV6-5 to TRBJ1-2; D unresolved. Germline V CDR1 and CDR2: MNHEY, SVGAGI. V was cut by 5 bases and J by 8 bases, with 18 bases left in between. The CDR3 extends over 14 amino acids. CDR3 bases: TGTGCCAGCAGTCCTACCTCCCGCGGGTACGGCTACACCTTC. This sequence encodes CASSPTSRGYGYTF.

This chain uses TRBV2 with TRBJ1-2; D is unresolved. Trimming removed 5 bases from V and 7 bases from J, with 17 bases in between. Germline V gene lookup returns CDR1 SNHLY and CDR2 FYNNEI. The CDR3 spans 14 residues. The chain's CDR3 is CASSNLFTEFGYTF. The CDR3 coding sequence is TGTGCCAGCAGTAACTTATTCACAGAGTTTGGCTACACCTTC.

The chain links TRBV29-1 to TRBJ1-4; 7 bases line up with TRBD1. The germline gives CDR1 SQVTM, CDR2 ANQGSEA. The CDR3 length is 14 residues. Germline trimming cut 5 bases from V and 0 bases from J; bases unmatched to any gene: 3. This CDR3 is CSVTTGTTNEKLFF. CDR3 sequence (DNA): TGCAGCGTTACGACAGGGACAACTAATGAAAAACTGTTTTTT.

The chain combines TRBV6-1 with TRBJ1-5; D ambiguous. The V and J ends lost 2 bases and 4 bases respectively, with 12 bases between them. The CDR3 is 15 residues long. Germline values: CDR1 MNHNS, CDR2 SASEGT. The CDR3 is CASSEFGGTNQPQHF. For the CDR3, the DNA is TGTGCCAGCAGTGAATTCGGAGGCACTAATCAGCCCCAGCATTTT.

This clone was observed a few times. CDR3 amino acids: CASSLGNAREAFF. The CDR3 bases are TGTGCCAGCAGCTTAGGGAATGCCAGGGAAGCTTTCTTT. The rearrangement links TRBV7-8 to TRBJ1-1; D uncertain. V was pared by 1 base and J by 8 bases, with 11 bases between. The CDR3 is 13 residues long. Germline V gene lookup returns CDR1 SGHVS and CDR2 FQNEAQ.

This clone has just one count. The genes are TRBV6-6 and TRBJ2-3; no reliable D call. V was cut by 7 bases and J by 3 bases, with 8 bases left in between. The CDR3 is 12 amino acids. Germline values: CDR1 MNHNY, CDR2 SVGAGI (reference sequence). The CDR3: CASTRDTDTQYF. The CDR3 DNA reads TGTGCCAGCACCCGAGATACAGATACGCAGTATTTT.

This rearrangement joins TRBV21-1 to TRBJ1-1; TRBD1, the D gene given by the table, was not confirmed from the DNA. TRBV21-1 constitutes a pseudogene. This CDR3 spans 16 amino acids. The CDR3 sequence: CASRVGQVSPNTEAFF. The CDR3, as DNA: TGTGCCAGCAGAGTCGGACAGGTAAGCCCGAACACTGAAGCTTTCTTT.